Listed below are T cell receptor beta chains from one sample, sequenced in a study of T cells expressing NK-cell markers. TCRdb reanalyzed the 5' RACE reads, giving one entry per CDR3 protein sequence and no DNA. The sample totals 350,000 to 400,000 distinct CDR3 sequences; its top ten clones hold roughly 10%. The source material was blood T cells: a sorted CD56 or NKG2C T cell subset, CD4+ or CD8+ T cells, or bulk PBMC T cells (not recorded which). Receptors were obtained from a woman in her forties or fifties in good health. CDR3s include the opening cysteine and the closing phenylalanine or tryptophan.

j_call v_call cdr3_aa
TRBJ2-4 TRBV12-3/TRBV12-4 CASSLRRQNIQYF
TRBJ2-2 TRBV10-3 CAIKRQGNTGELFF
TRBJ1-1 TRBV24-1 CATSDLGGSGAFF
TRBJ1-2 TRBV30 CAWSRQRTAIYGYTF
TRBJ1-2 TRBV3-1 CASSQEGLGPFGYGYTF
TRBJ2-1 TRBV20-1 CSARVGGPSSYNEQFF
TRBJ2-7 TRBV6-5 CASSYRDLGSYEQYF
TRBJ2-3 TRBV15 CATSRDGVAGSTDTQYF
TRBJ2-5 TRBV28 CASSFGGNPQYF
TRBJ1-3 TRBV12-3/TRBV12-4 CASSPRTSRRGNTIYF
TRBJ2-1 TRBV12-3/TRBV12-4 CASSPLSSGSYRFF
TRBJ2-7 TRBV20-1 CSASGTSGSIYEQYF
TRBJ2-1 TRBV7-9 CASSSLGLAGAMFF
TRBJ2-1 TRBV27 CASSLESLAATSSYNEQFF